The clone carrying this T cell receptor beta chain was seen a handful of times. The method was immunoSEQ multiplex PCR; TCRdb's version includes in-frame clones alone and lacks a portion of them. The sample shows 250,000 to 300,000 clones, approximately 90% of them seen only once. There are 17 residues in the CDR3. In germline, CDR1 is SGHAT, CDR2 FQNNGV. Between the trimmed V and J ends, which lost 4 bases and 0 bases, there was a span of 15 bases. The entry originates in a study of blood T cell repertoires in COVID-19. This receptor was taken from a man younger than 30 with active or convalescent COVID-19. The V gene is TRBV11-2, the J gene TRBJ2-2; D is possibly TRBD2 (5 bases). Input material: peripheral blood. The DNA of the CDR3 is TGTGCCAGCAGCTCGGGAAGGTGGGAACCGAACACCGGGGAGCTGTTTTTT. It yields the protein CASSSGRWEPNTGELFF.